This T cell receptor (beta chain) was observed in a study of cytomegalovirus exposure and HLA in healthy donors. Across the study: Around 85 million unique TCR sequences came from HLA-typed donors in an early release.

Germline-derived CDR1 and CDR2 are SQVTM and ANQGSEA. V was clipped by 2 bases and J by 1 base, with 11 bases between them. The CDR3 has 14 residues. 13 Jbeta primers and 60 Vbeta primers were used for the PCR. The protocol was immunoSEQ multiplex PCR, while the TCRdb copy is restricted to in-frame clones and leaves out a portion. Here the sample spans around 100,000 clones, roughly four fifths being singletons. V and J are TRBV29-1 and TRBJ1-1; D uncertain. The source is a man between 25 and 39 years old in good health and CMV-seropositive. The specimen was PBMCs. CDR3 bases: TGCAGCGTTGAACCCGTGCACTCGAACACTGAAGCTTTCTTT. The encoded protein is CSVEPVHSNTEAFF.